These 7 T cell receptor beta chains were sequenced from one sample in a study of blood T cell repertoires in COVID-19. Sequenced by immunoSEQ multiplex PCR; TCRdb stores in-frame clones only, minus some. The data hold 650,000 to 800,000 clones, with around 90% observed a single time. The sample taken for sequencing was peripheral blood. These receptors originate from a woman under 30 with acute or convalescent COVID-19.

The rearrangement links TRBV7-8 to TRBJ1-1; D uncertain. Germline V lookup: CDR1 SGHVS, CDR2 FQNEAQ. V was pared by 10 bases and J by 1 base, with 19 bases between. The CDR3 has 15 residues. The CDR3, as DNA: TGTGCCAACTGGGGTAGGAGGGTGGGGAACACTGAAGCTTTCTTT. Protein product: CANWGRRVGNTEAFF.

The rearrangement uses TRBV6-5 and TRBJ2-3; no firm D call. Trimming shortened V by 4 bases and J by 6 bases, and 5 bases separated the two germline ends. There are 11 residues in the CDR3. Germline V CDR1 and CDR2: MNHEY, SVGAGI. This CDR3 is CASSSADTQYF. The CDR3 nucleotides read TGTGCCAGCAGTTCAGCGGATACGCAGTATTTT.

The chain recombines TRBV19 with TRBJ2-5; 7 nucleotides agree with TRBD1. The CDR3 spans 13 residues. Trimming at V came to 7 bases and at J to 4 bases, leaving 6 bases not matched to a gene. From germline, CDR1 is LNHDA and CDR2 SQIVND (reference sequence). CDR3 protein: CASTLTGRETQYF. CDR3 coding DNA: TGTGCCAGTACTCTGACAGGGAGAGAGACCCAGTACTTC. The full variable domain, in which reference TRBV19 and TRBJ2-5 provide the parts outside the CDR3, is DGGITQSPKYLFRKEGQNVTLSCEQNLNHDAMYWYRQDPGQGLRLIYYSQIVNDFQKGDIAEGYSVSREKKESFPLTVTSAQKNPTAFYLCASTLTGRETQYFGPGTRLLVL.

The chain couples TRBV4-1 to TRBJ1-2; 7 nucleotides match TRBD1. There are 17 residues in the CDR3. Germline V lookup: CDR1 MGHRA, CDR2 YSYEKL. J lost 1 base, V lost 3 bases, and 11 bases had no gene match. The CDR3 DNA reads TGCGCCAGCAGCCACGACTTGGCTGGACAGGTTAACTATGGCTACACCTTC. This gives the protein CASSHDLAGQVNYGYTF.

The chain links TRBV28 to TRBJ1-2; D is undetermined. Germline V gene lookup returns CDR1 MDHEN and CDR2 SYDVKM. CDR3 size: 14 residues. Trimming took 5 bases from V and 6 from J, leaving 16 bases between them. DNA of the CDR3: TGTGCCAGCAGTCTTACAACCACACCCGATGGCTACACCTTC. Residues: CASSLTTTPDGYTF.

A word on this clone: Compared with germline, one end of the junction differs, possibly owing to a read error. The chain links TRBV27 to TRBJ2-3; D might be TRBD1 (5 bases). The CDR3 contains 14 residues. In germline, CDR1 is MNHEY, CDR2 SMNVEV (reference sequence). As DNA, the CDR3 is TGTGCCAGCAGCTTCTGGACAAGCAAAGATACGCAGTATTTT. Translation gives CASSFWTSKDTQYF.

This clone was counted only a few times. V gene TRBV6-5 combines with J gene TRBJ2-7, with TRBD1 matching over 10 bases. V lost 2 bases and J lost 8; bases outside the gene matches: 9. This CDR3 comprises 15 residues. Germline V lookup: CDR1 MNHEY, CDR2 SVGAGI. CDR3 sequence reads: CASSYGGQGTSQQYF. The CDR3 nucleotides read TGTGCCAGCAGTTACGGGGGACAGGGGACTTCACAGCAGTACTTC.